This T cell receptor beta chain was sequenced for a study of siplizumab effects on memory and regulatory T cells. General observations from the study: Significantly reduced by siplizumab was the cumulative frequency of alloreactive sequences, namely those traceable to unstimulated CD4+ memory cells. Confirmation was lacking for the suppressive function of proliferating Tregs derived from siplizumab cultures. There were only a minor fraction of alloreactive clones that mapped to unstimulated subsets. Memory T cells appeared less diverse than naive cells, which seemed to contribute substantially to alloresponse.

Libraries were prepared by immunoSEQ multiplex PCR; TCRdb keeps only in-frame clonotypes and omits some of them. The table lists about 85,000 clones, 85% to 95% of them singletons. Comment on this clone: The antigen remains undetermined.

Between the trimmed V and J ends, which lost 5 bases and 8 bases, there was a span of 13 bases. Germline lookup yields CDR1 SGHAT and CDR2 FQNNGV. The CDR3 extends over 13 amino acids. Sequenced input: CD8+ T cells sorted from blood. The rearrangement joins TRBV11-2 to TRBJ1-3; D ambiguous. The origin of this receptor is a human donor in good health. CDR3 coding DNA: TGTGCCAGCAGCCCCTCTAAGGGAGACACCATATATTTT. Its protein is CASSPSKGDTIYF.